The clone carrying this TCR beta chain was detected once. These data come from a study of blood T cell repertoires in COVID-19. About the study: Samples of COVID-19 (acute and convalescent) were obtained from the United States, Italy and Spain. From T cells, B-cell-depleted T cells, or PBMCs came the material, which was cDNA or gDNA.

V was shortened by 7 bases and J by 5 bases, with 14 bases between the two germline ends. The CDR3 loop spans 13 amino acids. CDR1 is MGHDK and CDR2 is SYGVNS in the germline V gene. Under the authors' procedure: Researchers report that nucleated cell counts were estimated from reference gene primer amplification. Method: immunoSEQ multiplex PCR; TCRdb's copy keeps in-frame clones and lacks some. V and J calls and clone size are given by that table; D and trimming were obtained from the DNA. The sample has a few hundred thousand clones, roughly four fifths seen once; the top ten hold about 3.2%. The rearrangement joins TRBV25-1 to TRBJ1-1; D may be TRBD1 (5 bases). The clonotype originates from a woman aged 18-30 years with acute or convalescent COVID-19. Sequenced material: peripheral blood. This CDR3 reads CASTLAEGTEAFF. For the CDR3, the DNA is TGTGCCAGCACCTTGGCGGAGGGGACTGAAGCTTTCTTT.